This T cell receptor (beta chain) is from a study of T cell responses to AZD1222 COVID-19 vaccine. This CDR3 is 9 amino acids long. Germline V gene lookup returns CDR1 SGHDT and CDR2 YYEEEE. Between the trimmed V and J ends, which lost 1 base and 8 bases, there was a span of 1 base. As regards this clone: The antigen is undetermined.

The repertoire was sequenced with immunoSEQ multiplex PCR; TCRdb's copy has only in-frame clones and lacks some. The top ten hold 1.5% to 2% of the sample, which has over 130,000 clones, roughly nine tenths seen once. Study-wide findings and caveats: The donor cohort was predominantly white British with a female majority, and clonal diversity may have been underestimated. Repertoire sampling was restricted to post-peak T cell response timepoints.

This rearrangement joins TRBV5-6 to TRBJ2-7; no firm D call. This clonotype originated in an adult who received the AZD1222 COVID-19 vaccine. The source was peripheral blood, collected 28 days after the second AZD1222 dose. For the CDR3, the DNA is TGTGCCAGCAGCTTGAAGCAGTACTTC. Protein: CASSLKQYF.